These T cell receptor beta chains were read from a single sample in a study of regulatory T cells in long-lasting Graves disease. MiXCR, applied by TCRdb to the multiplex PCR reads, yields one record per CDR3 protein. The repertoire includes 430,000 or so distinct CDR3 sequences, roughly a fifth of them detected once, and roughly an eighth sits in the top ten. Sequenced here: peripheral blood mononuclear cells (PBMCs), sampled when the disease was refractory, from a patient treated with antithyroid drugs. These receptors all come from a female donor with Graves disease. The CDR3 runs from the conserved cysteine through the conserved F or W. The D gene is left open where the match is weak. Part of the rows lack a size; the others show once, few, many or a class for expanded clones.

size,V,D,J,DNA,CDR3
few,TRBV18,NA,TRBJ1-1,TGTGCCAGCTCACCGCAGGCCAGTGAAGCTTTCTTT,CASSPQASEAFF
NA,TRBV6-1,NA,TRBJ2-1,TGTGCCAGCAGTGAGAAAACCCCTTACAATGAGCAGTTCTTC,CASSEKTPYNEQFF
many,TRBV28,TRBD2,TRBJ2-7,TGTGCCAGCAGTTCAGGAGGGACTAGCGGGAGGGGCTACGAGCAGTACTTC,CASSSGGTSGRGYEQYF
many,TRBV20-1,NA,TRBJ2-5,TGCAGTGCTGACCTTGGGGGCGAGACCCAGTACTTC,CSADLGGETQYF
medium-sized,TRBV28,NA,TRBJ2-5,TGTGCCAGCGGGACCAGCGGAGTGGAGGAGACCCAGTACTTC,CASGTSGVEETQYF
few,TRBV28,TRBD2,TRBJ2-6,TGTGCCAGCACTACGGGGGGGCCCTATTCCTCTGGGGCCAACGTCCTGACTTTC,CASTTGGPYSSGANVLTF
NA,TRBV30,NA,TRBJ2-1,TGTGCCTGGGTACTCCTCAATGAGCAGTTCTTC,CAWVLLNEQFF
NA,TRBV4-2,TRBD2,TRBJ2-7,TGTGCCAGCAGCCAAGCGGCTAGCGGATCCTACGAGCAGTACTTC,CASSQAASGSYEQYF
many,TRBV11-2,NA,TRBJ1-5,TGTGCCAGCAGCCCAGCCGATAGCAATCAGCCCCAGCATTTT,CASSPADSNQPQHF
NA,TRBV2,TRBD2,TRBJ2-3,TGTGCCAGCAGCCTGTCTAGCGGGAACACAGATACGCAGTATTTT,CASSLSSGNTDTQYF
many,TRBV28,TRBD1,TRBJ1-1,TGTGCCAGCAGTTTAACAGGGGGCAGGGCTGAAGCTTTCTTT,CASSLTGGRAEAFF
many,TRBV13,NA,TRBJ1-2,TGTGCCAGCACCCAAAAGGTGGCCTATGGCTACACCTTC,CASTQKVAYGYTF
NA,TRBV9,NA,TRBJ2-1,TGTGCCAGCAGCGTAGAACTAGAGGAGCAGTTCTTC,CASSVELEEQFF
many,TRBV28,NA,TRBJ2-7,TGTGCCAGCAGTTCCCCGGGTCCGGGACGATACGAGCAGTACTTC,CASSSPGPGRYEQYF
many,TRBV12-3/TRBV12-4,NA,TRBJ1-1,TGTGCCAGCACCCTGGGGGCGAACACTGAAGCTTTCTTT,CASTLGANTEAFF
few,TRBV12-3/TRBV12-4,NA,TRBJ1-2,TGTGCCAGCAGCTCCCTAGACCGAAACTATGGCTACACCTTC,CASSSLDRNYGYTF
NA,TRBV20-1,NA,TRBJ1-5,TGCAGTGCTAGAGATCTCGGGGGCCAACATCAGCCCCAGCATTTT,CSARDLGGQHQPQHF
many,TRBV7-8,NA,TRBJ2-5,TGTGCCAGCAGACCGGACAGTCAAGAGACCCAGTACTTC,CASRPDSQETQYF
few,TRBV4-1,NA,TRBJ1-5,TGCGCCAGCAGCCAAGAGGGCTTCGGGGTGCAGCCCCAGCATTTT,CASSQEGFGVQPQHF
NA,TRBV29-1,NA,TRBJ1-1,TGCAGCGTTGATCCGACAGATGAAGCTTTCTTT,CSVDPTDEAFF
many,TRBV11-2,TRBD1,TRBJ2-5,TGTGCCAGCAGCTTAGTCTGGACAGGGGCAATCGGAGAGACCCAGTACTTC,CASSLVWTGAIGETQYF